The 3 T cell receptor beta chains below come from one sample, sequenced in a study of PD-1 blockade in classical Hodgkin lymphoma. Relapse was seen in all patients after autologous stem cell transplantation, and brentuximab vedotin exposure was variable. The protocol was immunoSEQ multiplex PCR, while the TCRdb copy is restricted to in-frame clones and leaves out a portion. The sample yields about 110,000 clones, nearly 90% seen once. The specimen was peripheral blood mononuclear cells (PBMCs), collected before the second cycle of nivolumab. The receptors originated from a human donor with classical Hodgkin lymphoma.

A few counts support this clone. The chain links TRBV30 to TRBJ1-5; D perhaps matches TRBD1 (6 bases). The germline V gene has CDR1 GTSNPN and CDR2 SVGIG (reference sequence). There are 14 residues in the CDR3. V was trimmed by 7 bases and J by 4 bases, leaving 17 bases between them. Here the CDR3 DNA reads TGTGCCTACGATTTTGGACAGCGTAATCAGCCCCAGCATTTT. Encoded protein: CAYDFGQRNQPQHF.

This clone was detected once. At one end the junction does not follow the germline gene, possibly because of a read error. This chain uses TRBV6-5 with TRBJ1-2; TRBD1 matches 8 bases. Germline CDR1 reads MNHEY; CDR2 reads SVGAGI. The CDR3 contains 14 residues. Written as DNA, the CDR3 is TGTGCCAGCAGCTACTTGGGACAGGACTATGGCTACACCTTC. The encoded protein is CASSYLGQDYGYTF.

The chain couples TRBV19 to TRBJ1-4; maybe TRBD1 (5 bases). CDR3 length equals 17 residues. V was shortened by 2 bases and J by 0 bases, with 13 bases between the two germline ends. The V gene's germline CDR1 is LNHDA and CDR2 SQIVND (reference sequence). In DNA form, the CDR3 reads TGTGCCAGTAGTATACCGTATTCACAGGCAACTAATGAAAAACTGTTTTTT. Its protein is CASSIPYSQATNEKLFF.